This paragraph reports one T cell receptor (beta chain). Its antigen is undetermined. V lost 0 bases, J lost 0 bases, and 9 bases lay in between. Germline CDR1 and CDR2: MNHEY and SVGAGI. CDR3 length: 16 amino acids. The data originate from a study of a mutant IDH1 vaccine in newly diagnosed glioma. Described time point: week 23, last vaccination. Vaccinated patients received 300 ug of mutant IDH1 20-mer peptide per dose, with topical imiquimod. This table comes from immunoSEQ multiplex PCR, and its TCRdb copy is limited to in-frame clones, with some not included. Found here are tens of thousands of clones, about 80% of them singletons; the top ten hold 6.2%.

This clonotype was sampled from a man aged 35-49 years with glioma. The J gene is TRBJ1-3, the V gene TRBV6-5; D not certain. This specimen was PBMCs, taken from a glioma patient whose treatment included an IDH1 peptide vaccine. CDR3 loop: CASSYSYGISGNTIYF. Here the CDR3 DNA reads TGTGCCAGCAGTTACTCATACGGGATCTCTGGAAACACCATATATTTT.